The rows below give T cell receptor beta chains drawn from one sample of a study of technical replicates of blood from a handful of donors. Some clones are missing from TCRdb's copy, which holds only in-frame ones; the method was immunoSEQ multiplex PCR. The sample yields about 68,000 clones, 95% to 98% seen once. The specimen was T cells isolated from PBMCs. The receptor set was obtained from a human donor in good health. Both conserved end residues are part of each CDR3. A D gene is named only where the DNA matches it firmly. Expanded clones get a size class; other rows say once, few or many, or leave the size out.

abundance,j_gene,d_gene,v_gene,CDR3nt,CDR3aa
NA,TRBJ2-7,NA,TRBV4-1,TGCGCCAGCAGCCAAGGCCCTAGCTCATACGAGCAGTACTTC,CASSQGPSSYEQYF
NA,TRBJ2-7,TRBD1,TRBV19,TGTGCCAGTCGACAGGGGACAGGTTCCTACGAGCAGTACTTC,CASRQGTGSYEQYF
few,TRBJ1-5,NA,TRBV28,TGTGCCAGCAGTTTTACATCCCGCTATCAGCCCCAGCATTTT,CASSFTSRYQPQHF
NA,TRBJ1-5,NA,TRBV5-1,TGCGCCAGCAGCTTGGACGGTTTCAGCAATCAGCCCCAGCATTTT,CASSLDGFSNQPQHF
NA,TRBJ1-4,NA,TRBV9,TGTGCCAGCAGCGTAGGAGGGCTACGGGAAAAACTGTTTTTT,CASSVGGLREKLFF
NA,TRBJ2-1,NA,TRBV6-4,TGTGCCAGCTCGACAGGCTCCTACAATGAGCAGTTCTTC,CASSTGSYNEQFF
NA,TRBJ2-7,NA,TRBV21-1,TGTGCCAGCAGCAAAAATCCCGGTATAAAAACCTACGAGCAGTACTTC,CASSKNPGIKTYEQYF
NA,TRBJ2-7,NA,TRBV5-6,TGTGCCAGCAGACCCCCAGGACAAGCCTACGAGCAGTACTTC,CASRPPGQAYEQYF
NA,TRBJ1-2,NA,TRBV6-5,TGTGCCAGCAGTTACGTTACTGGGGGGGCGTATGGCTACACCTTC,CASSYVTGGAYGYTF
NA,TRBJ2-3,TRBD2,TRBV7-6,TGTGCCAGCACCCCGGGGGGCGGCGGGAGGCGTATTGATACGCAGTATTTT,CASTPGGGGRRIDTQYF
NA,TRBJ1-1,NA,TRBV7-9,TGTGCCAGCAGCCCCAGGGGTACTGAAGCTTTCTTT,CASSPRGTEAFF
NA,TRBJ1-1,NA,TRBV27,TGTGCCAGCAGTTTAGGGGAGCGCACTGAAGCTTTCTTT,CASSLGERTEAFF
NA,TRBJ1-2,NA,TRBV6-5,TGTGCCAGCAGTTACTCGAGTCTAGGGATCGGGGATGGCTACACCTTC,CASSYSSLGIGDGYTF
NA,TRBJ2-3,NA,TRBV5-1,TGCGCCAGCAGCCCAGGTGGCATTTCCGTAAATACGCAGTATTTT,CASSPGGISVNTQYF
NA,TRBJ1-1,TRBD1,TRBV6-5,TGTGCCAGCAAGGGGGCGCTCATGAACACTGAAGCTTTCTTT,CASKGALMNTEAFF
NA,TRBJ2-2,TRBD2,TRBV9,TGTGCCAGCAGCGTTAGCGGGAGTCGGCACGGGGAGCTGTTTTTT,CASSVSGSRHGELFF
NA,TRBJ2-1,NA,TRBV5-1,TGCGCCAGCAAGAACAACGACAATGAGCAGTTCTTC,CASKNNDNEQFF
NA,TRBJ2-1,TRBD1,TRBV7-2,TGTGCCAGCAGCTTAACAGGGGCGTATGAGCAGTTCTTC,CASSLTGAYEQFF
NA,TRBJ2-7,NA,TRBV4-3,TGCGCCAGCAGCCGCTACTACGGATCCTACGAGCAGTACTTC,CASSRYYGSYEQYF
NA,TRBJ1-1,TRBD1,TRBV25-1,TGTGCCAGCAGTACCCGGACAGGAATGAACACTGAAGCTTTCTTT,CASSTRTGMNTEAFF
few,TRBJ2-7,NA,TRBV5-1,TGCGCCAGCAGCTTATCACCGGGTCTAGAGGTCTACGAGCAGTACTTC,CASSLSPGLEVYEQYF
NA,TRBJ2-7,NA,TRBV15,TGTGCCACCAGCAACGGTCCCTACGAGCAGTACTTC,CATSNGPYEQYF
once,TRBJ2-3,TRBD1,TRBV5-4,TGTGCCAGCAGCTTACGGACAGGGACAGATACGCAGTATTTT,CASSLRTGTDTQYF
once,TRBJ2-1,NA,TRBV5-4,TGTGCCAGCAGCTTAGGGGGCTCCTACAATGAGCAGTTCTTC,CASSLGGSYNEQFF
NA,TRBJ2-7,TRBD1,TRBV4-1,TGCGCCAGCAGCCCGCGGACAGGGGGTATCGACGAGCAGTACTTC,CASSPRTGGIDEQYF
NA,TRBJ1-3,NA,TRBV30,TGTGCCTGGCGAAGGGGCAGGGCAACTGGAAACACCATATATTTT,CAWRRGRATGNTIYF
once,TRBJ1-3,NA,TRBV30,TGTGCCTGGGAATACGGCTCTGGAAACACCATATATTTT,CAWEYGSGNTIYF
NA,TRBJ1-1,NA,TRBV2,TGTGCCAGCAGCCCTCAGGGGAACACTGAAGCTTTCTTT,CASSPQGNTEAFF
NA,TRBJ2-7,TRBD1,TRBV10-1,TGCGCCAGCAGTGATGGACAGGGCGCTTACTACGAGCAGTACTTC,CASSDGQGAYYEQYF
once,TRBJ2-7,TRBD1,TRBV5-4,TGTGCCAGCAGCTGGGACAGGGGAGCCTACGAGCAGTACTTC,CASSWDRGAYEQYF
NA,TRBJ2-6,TRBD2,TRBV6-6,TGTGCCAGCAGCCTTCGGGGGGTCGAAGCCAACGTCCTGACTTTC,CASSLRGVEANVLTF
NA,TRBJ1-2,TRBD1,TRBV25-1,TGTGCCAGCAGTGAATCGAACAGGGGGCGAGTCTATGGCTACACCTTC,CASSESNRGRVYGYTF
NA,TRBJ2-7,NA,TRBV10-3,TGTGCCATCAGTGAGTCGAGGCAAAACTACGAGCAGTACTTC,CAISESRQNYEQYF
NA,TRBJ2-1,TRBD2,TRBV30,TGTGCCTGGAGTGGATCTAGCGGGAGGGCCGGTGAGTCCTACAATGAGCAGTTCTTC,CAWSGSSGRAGESYNEQFF
once,TRBJ2-3,NA,TRBV6-1,TGTGCCAGCAGTGAAGCGTTACGGGGTCGCGGGGATACGCAGTATTTT,CASSEALRGRGDTQYF
NA,TRBJ1-1,NA,TRBV6-1,TGTGCCAGCAGTAGGGGTGGAGCTGAAGCTTTCTTT,CASSRGGAEAFF
NA,TRBJ2-7,NA,TRBV5-4,TGTGCCAGCAGCTTGGGCGCGGGCTACGAGCAGTACTTC,CASSLGAGYEQYF
few,TRBJ1-1,NA,TRBV2,TGTGCCAGCAGTGAAGCGCTTAGGAGGGGTGATGTGAACACTGAAGCTTTCTTT,CASSEALRRGDVNTEAFF
NA,TRBJ1-2,TRBD1,TRBV10-3,TGTGCCATCAGTGGGACAGGGGCGGACTATGGCTACACCTTC,CAISGTGADYGYTF
NA,TRBJ1-1,TRBD1,TRBV11-2,TGTGCCAGCAGCAGCCTCAGGGGGAAGAACACTGAAGCTTTCTTT,CASSSLRGKNTEAFF
NA,TRBJ2-6,TRBD1,TRBV19,TGTGCCAGTACGACAGGGCGACTATCTGGGGCCAACGTCCTGACTTTC,CASTTGRLSGANVLTF
NA,TRBJ1-5,NA,TRBV28,TGTGCCAGCAGTTTTGGAACAGGAGAGCAGCAGCCCCAGCATTTT,CASSFGTGEQQPQHF
NA,TRBJ2-1,NA,TRBV29-1,TGCAGCGTGACCGCCGCCCTAGCTGAGAGCTCCTACAATGAGCAGTTCTTC,CSVTAALAESSYNEQFF
NA,TRBJ2-7,TRBD1,TRBV4-1,TGCGCCAGCAGCCAAGCGGGACAGGGGTACGAGCAGTACTTC,CASSQAGQGYEQYF
NA,TRBJ2-7,NA,TRBV15,TGTGCCACCAGCAGAGCTAGGAGCTCCTACGAGCAGTACTTC,CATSRARSSYEQYF
NA,TRBJ2-7,TRBD1,TRBV9,TGTGCCAGCAGCGTAGGGGGGGACAGGAACCCCTACGAGCAGTACTTC,CASSVGGDRNPYEQYF
NA,TRBJ2-1,NA,TRBV27,TGTGCCAGCAGTCCAGGCCTCAATGAGCAGTTCTTC,CASSPGLNEQFF
NA,TRBJ2-1,NA,TRBV6-5,TGTGCCAGCAGTCCCGGGAGTGTCAATGAGCAGTTCTTC,CASSPGSVNEQFF
NA,TRBJ1-1,NA,TRBV27,TGTGCCAGCAGTTTGGCCAGAGGGTACACTGAAGCTTTCTTT,CASSLARGYTEAFF
NA,TRBJ2-7,TRBD2,TRBV7-9,TGTGCCAGCAGCACTTGGACTAGCGCCTCCTACGAGCAGTACTTC,CASSTWTSASYEQYF
NA,TRBJ2-1,NA,TRBV28,TGTGCCAGCACCTCCCTCAGTGAGCAGTTCTTC,CASTSLSEQFF
NA,TRBJ2-7,TRBD2,TRBV6-5,TGTGCCAGCAGTTACTCGAGCGGGAGTCGAGTCTACGAGCAGTACTTC,CASSYSSGSRVYEQYF
NA,TRBJ2-3,NA,TRBV25-1,TGTGCCAGCAGTCCGTACCGGACAGTTACAGATACGCAGTATTTT,CASSPYRTVTDTQYF
NA,TRBJ2-5,TRBD2,TRBV5-1,TGCGCCAGCAGCTTGTACGGGGGGTACGTCCAAGAGACCCAGTACTTC,CASSLYGGYVQETQYF
NA,TRBJ2-7,TRBD2,TRBV6-1,TGTGCCAGCAGTGGCTCAGGGCTAGCGGGAGCTCAGGCTGAATACGAGCAGTACTTC,CASSGSGLAGAQAEYEQYF
NA,TRBJ2-7,TRBD1,TRBV9,TGTGCCAGCAGCGTAGCTGGGGCAGGGGGCCTTTACGAGCAGTACTTC,CASSVAGAGGLYEQYF
NA,TRBJ1-1,NA,TRBV2,TGTGCCAGCAGTTTCACCTCGGTCCGGGAGACCCTTGAAGCTTTCTTT,CASSFTSVRETLEAFF